The 2 T cell receptor beta chains reported below all come from one sample, sequenced in a study of CD8 T cells in Susac syndrome. RNA totalling about 0.45 to 1 ug underwent reverse transcription with random hexamers. TCRdb itself ran the immunoSEQ multiplex PCR reads through MiXCR, one entry per CDR3 protein. This sample carries roughly 250,000 distinct CDR3 sequences, 90% to 96% of them seen once, and the ten largest clones take around 0.1%. Sequenced: CD4+ T cells from PBMCs. Source of these receptors: a human donor with Susac syndrome.

The chain combines TRBV11-2 with TRBJ2-1; tentatively, D is TRBD1 (5 bases). V dropped 1 base and J dropped 0 bases, with 7 bases sitting between them. CDR3 length equals 15 residues. CDR1 and CDR2 from the germline V gene are SGHAT and FQNNGV. CDR3 nucleotides: TGTGCCAGCAGCTTAGGTGGGGCCTCCTACAATGAGCAGTTCTTC. Translating it yields CASSLGGASYNEQFF.

In nucleotides, the CDR3 is TGCAGTGCTAGAGTGGAGCTGGGAGTTGTAACAGATACGCAGTATTTT. This sequence encodes CSARVELGVVTDTQYF. V gene TRBV20-1 combines with J gene TRBJ2-3, with a possible D match to TRBD2 (5 bases). The CDR3 is 16 amino acids. Germline lookup yields CDR1 DFQATT and CDR2 SNEGSKA (reference sequence). V lost 1 base and J 3 bases, leaving 17 bases between the germline ends.